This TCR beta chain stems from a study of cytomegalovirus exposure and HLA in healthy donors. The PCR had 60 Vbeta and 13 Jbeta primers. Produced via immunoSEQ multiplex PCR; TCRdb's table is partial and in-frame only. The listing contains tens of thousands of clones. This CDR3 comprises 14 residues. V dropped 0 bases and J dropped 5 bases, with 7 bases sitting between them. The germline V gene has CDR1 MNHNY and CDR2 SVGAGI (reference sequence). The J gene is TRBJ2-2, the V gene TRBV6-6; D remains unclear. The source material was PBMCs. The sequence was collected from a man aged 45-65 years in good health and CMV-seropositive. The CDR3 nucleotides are TGTGCCAGCAGTTACTCATCGGTTACCGGGGAGCTGTTTTTT. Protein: CASSYSSVTGELFF.